This is a list of T cell receptor beta chains from one sample in a study of blood T cell repertoires in COVID-19. The protocol was immunoSEQ multiplex PCR, while the TCRdb copy is restricted to in-frame clones and leaves out a portion. Of about 350,000 clones listed, roughly 86% were seen once; the top ten hold roughly 5%. Sequencing used PBMCs or T cells enriched from blood (not recorded which). All receptors derive from a woman in her thirties who had recovered from COVID-19. Each CDR3 is given with its conserved first and last residue. The D gene is left open where the match is weak. Not every row has a clone size; where given, it reads once, few, many or a size class.

abundance: NA; v_gene: TRBV19; d_gene: NA; j_gene: TRBJ1-2; CDR3nt: TGTGCCAGCACAGATGAGGGCGGCTACACCTTC; CDR3aa: CASTDEGGYTF
abundance: NA; v_gene: TRBV25-1; d_gene: NA; j_gene: TRBJ2-7; CDR3nt: TGTGCCAGCAGTGAATATTCCCCCGACAGGTTCCTTTCCTACGAGCAGTACTTC; CDR3aa: CASSEYSPDRFLSYEQYF
abundance: NA; v_gene: TRBV20-1; d_gene: TRBD1; j_gene: TRBJ1-2; CDR3nt: TGCAGTGCTAGTTCCCCGGGACAGAATATTCGCTACACCTTC; CDR3aa: CSASSPGQNIRYTF
abundance: NA; v_gene: TRBV23-1; d_gene: TRBD1; j_gene: TRBJ1-1; CDR3nt: TGCGCCAGCAGTCGGACAGGGGGGTATACTGAAGCTTTCTTT; CDR3aa: CASSRTGGYTEAFF
abundance: NA; v_gene: TRBV5-6; d_gene: TRBD1; j_gene: TRBJ1-5; CDR3nt: TGTGCCAGCAGCTTGACGGGGGACAGGGTTCAGCCCCAGCATTTT; CDR3aa: CASSLTGDRVQPQHF
abundance: NA; v_gene: TRBV6-5; d_gene: TRBD1; j_gene: TRBJ2-7; CDR3nt: TGTGCCAGCAGCGCGACAGGGACCTACGAGCAGTACTTC; CDR3aa: CASSATGTYEQYF
abundance: NA; v_gene: TRBV28; d_gene: NA; j_gene: TRBJ1-5; CDR3nt: TGTGCCAGCAGCCGGACAGTTAATCAGCCCCAGCATTTT; CDR3aa: CASSRTVNQPQHF
abundance: NA; v_gene: TRBV2; d_gene: NA; j_gene: TRBJ1-5; CDR3nt: TGTGCCAGCAGTGGGAACCGATGGGGGGGCGACCAGCCCCAGCATTTT; CDR3aa: CASSGNRWGGDQPQHF
abundance: once; v_gene: TRBV3-1/TRBV3-2; d_gene: NA; j_gene: TRBJ1-1; CDR3nt: TGTGCCAGCAGCCAACTACTTTCGAACACTGAAGCTTTCTTT; CDR3aa: CASSQLLSNTEAFF
abundance: NA; v_gene: TRBV5-1; d_gene: TRBD1; j_gene: TRBJ2-7; CDR3nt: TGCGCCAGCAGTCCAATCCCGACAGGGGGCGCGGGAACGGCCGAGCAGTACTTC; CDR3aa: CASSPIPTGGAGTAEQYF
abundance: once; v_gene: TRBV30; d_gene: NA; j_gene: TRBJ1-3; CDR3nt: TGTGCCTGGGCCGCGGGCCGTGGAAACACCATATATTTT; CDR3aa: CAWAAGRGNTIYF
abundance: NA; v_gene: TRBV6-1; d_gene: NA; j_gene: TRBJ2-5; CDR3nt: TGTGCCAGCAGTGAAGTGGGGGGTTGGGAGACCCAGTACTTC; CDR3aa: CASSEVGGWETQYF
abundance: NA; v_gene: TRBV30; d_gene: NA; j_gene: TRBJ2-1; CDR3nt: TGTGCCTGGGGGGCCGGGACAACGTACAATGAGCAGTTCTTC; CDR3aa: CAWGAGTTYNEQFF
abundance: NA; v_gene: TRBV5-4; d_gene: NA; j_gene: TRBJ1-1; CDR3nt: TGTGCCAGCAGCTTAAGGCTAGACACTGAAGCTTTCTTT; CDR3aa: CASSLRLDTEAFF
abundance: NA; v_gene: TRBV11-1; d_gene: NA; j_gene: TRBJ1-1; CDR3nt: TGTGCCAGCAGCTTAAAACAGACCTTAACTGAAGCTTTCTTT; CDR3aa: CASSLKQTLTEAFF
abundance: NA; v_gene: TRBV3-1/TRBV3-2; d_gene: TRBD1; j_gene: TRBJ2-3; CDR3nt: TGTGCCAGCAGCCTAGGACAGGGTCCCACAGATACGCAGTATTTT; CDR3aa: CASSLGQGPTDTQYF
abundance: NA; v_gene: TRBV7-2; d_gene: NA; j_gene: TRBJ2-1; CDR3nt: TGTGCCAGCAGCTTAGGTATCTACAATGAGCAGTTCTTC; CDR3aa: CASSLGIYNEQFF
abundance: NA; v_gene: TRBV11-3; d_gene: TRBD2; j_gene: TRBJ2-3; CDR3nt: TGTGCCAGCAGCGTGTCGGGAGGAGATACGCAGTATTTT; CDR3aa: CASSVSGGDTQYF
abundance: NA; v_gene: TRBV7-9; d_gene: NA; j_gene: TRBJ2-5; CDR3nt: TGTGCCAGCAGCCCGGGTCGTAGGGAGACCCAGTACTTC; CDR3aa: CASSPGRRETQYF
abundance: NA; v_gene: TRBV25-1; d_gene: TRBD2; j_gene: TRBJ2-3; CDR3nt: TGTGCCAGCAGTGAATACAGCGGGGGGGTCACAGATACGCAGTATTTT; CDR3aa: CASSEYSGGVTDTQYF
abundance: NA; v_gene: TRBV11-2; d_gene: TRBD1; j_gene: TRBJ1-2; CDR3nt: TGTGCCAGCAGACCCTATCGGGGCCAGGGGGACTATGGCTACACCTTC; CDR3aa: CASRPYRGQGDYGYTF
abundance: NA; v_gene: TRBV30; d_gene: NA; j_gene: TRBJ1-4; CDR3nt: TGTGCCTGGAGTGCGGGGGAAGAAAAACTGTTTTTT; CDR3aa: CAWSAGEEKLFF
abundance: NA; v_gene: TRBV5-4; d_gene: NA; j_gene: TRBJ2-7; CDR3nt: TGTGCCAGCAGCTTATACAGGGAGCCCTACGAGCAGTACTTC; CDR3aa: CASSLYREPYEQYF
abundance: NA; v_gene: TRBV5-1; d_gene: NA; j_gene: TRBJ1-4; CDR3nt: TGCGCCAGCAGCGTACAGGGCCTAGCAACTAATGAAAAACTGTTTTTT; CDR3aa: CASSVQGLATNEKLFF
abundance: once; v_gene: TRBV5-4; d_gene: NA; j_gene: TRBJ2-7; CDR3nt: TGTGCCAGCAGCTTGAGGGGGAAAATCCACGAGCAGTACTTC; CDR3aa: CASSLRGKIHEQYF
abundance: NA; v_gene: TRBV7-7; d_gene: NA; j_gene: TRBJ1-1; CDR3nt: TGTGCTAGCAGCTTAGGTCCCAGGGCTGAAGCTTTCTTT; CDR3aa: CASSLGPRAEAFF
abundance: NA; v_gene: TRBV6-6; d_gene: TRBD1; j_gene: TRBJ1-3; CDR3nt: TGTGCCAGCAGTTACCAGGGGGTCGGAAGAAACACCATATATTTT; CDR3aa: CASSYQGVGRNTIYF
abundance: NA; v_gene: TRBV6-5; d_gene: NA; j_gene: TRBJ2-1; CDR3nt: TGTGCCAGCAGTTCCGGGACACCGTGGAATGAGCAGTTCTTC; CDR3aa: CASSSGTPWNEQFF
abundance: NA; v_gene: TRBV12-3/TRBV12-4; d_gene: TRBD1; j_gene: TRBJ1-4; CDR3nt: TGTGCCAGCAGGACAGGGACTAATGAAAAACTGTTTTTT; CDR3aa: CASRTGTNEKLFF
abundance: NA; v_gene: TRBV7-7; d_gene: NA; j_gene: TRBJ2-2; CDR3nt: TGTGCCAGCAGCTTAGGTACAGGGTCCGGGGAGCTGTTTTTT; CDR3aa: CASSLGTGSGELFF
abundance: NA; v_gene: TRBV29-1; d_gene: TRBD1; j_gene: TRBJ1-1; CDR3nt: TGCAGCGTTTGGACAGGGATGAACACTGAAGCTTTCTTT; CDR3aa: CSVWTGMNTEAFF
abundance: NA; v_gene: TRBV6-2/TRBV6-3; d_gene: TRBD2; j_gene: TRBJ2-1; CDR3nt: TGTGCCAGCCGTTTCGGGGGGTCCTACAATGAGCAGTTCTTC; CDR3aa: CASRFGGSYNEQFF
abundance: NA; v_gene: TRBV19; d_gene: NA; j_gene: TRBJ1-1; CDR3nt: TGTGCCAGTAGTCAGCGGGGCCGGAACACTGAAGCTTTCTTT; CDR3aa: CASSQRGRNTEAFF
abundance: NA; v_gene: TRBV7-2; d_gene: NA; j_gene: TRBJ2-2; CDR3nt: TGTGCCAGCAGCGCAGCGGCGATCACCGGGGAGCTGTTTTTT; CDR3aa: CASSAAAITGELFF